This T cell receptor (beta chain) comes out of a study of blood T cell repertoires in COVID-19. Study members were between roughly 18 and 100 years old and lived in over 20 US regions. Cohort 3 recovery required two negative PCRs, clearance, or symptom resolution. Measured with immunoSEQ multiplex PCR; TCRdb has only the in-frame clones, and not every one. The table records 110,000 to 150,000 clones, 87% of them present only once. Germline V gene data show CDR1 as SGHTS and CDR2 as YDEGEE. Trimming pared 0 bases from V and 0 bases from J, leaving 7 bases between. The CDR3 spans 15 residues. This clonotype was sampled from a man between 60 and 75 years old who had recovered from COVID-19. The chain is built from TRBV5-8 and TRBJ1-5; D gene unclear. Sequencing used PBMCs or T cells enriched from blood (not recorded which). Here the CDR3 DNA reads TGTGCCAGCAGCTTGGGGCAGGTTAGCAATCAGCCCCAGCATTTT. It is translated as CASSLGQVSNQPQHF.